This TCR beta chain was identified during a study of regulatory T cells in long-lasting Graves disease. Across the whole study: Antithyroid drug intake by newly diagnosed Graves' patients had lasted under 3 months.

The J segment lost 2 bases and the V segment lost 5 bases, leaving 22 bases of the junction unmatched. The germline V gene has CDR1 LNHDA and CDR2 SQIVND (reference sequence). This CDR3 spans 20 amino acids. Findings and caveats of the study: The number of shared public clonotypes was higher in persistent patients (about 3,000) than new patients (around 960).

This clonotype appeared many times. Antigen specificity is unknown. Time point given: newly diagnosed GD, antithyroid drugs for less than 3 months. After RNA was extracted from PBMCs, the TCR library was made from it. Under American Thyroid Association guidelines, Graves' disease was diagnosed. iRepertoire HTBI primers and Arm-PCR of CDR3 regions built TCR beta libraries. MiXCR, applied by TCRdb to the multiplex PCR reads, yields one record per CDR3 protein. The profile covers some 400,000 distinct CDR3 sequences, with 14% to 15% appearing a single time and approximately 16% taken by the ten largest. These records were also assigned to another study, of T cells in Graves' hyperthyroidism and ophthalmopathy. Per that paper: The primer set for the first-round RT-PCR of the TCR CDR3 was HTBI.

Sample: peripheral blood mononuclear cells (PBMCs), taken at new diagnosis, from a patient treated with antithyroid drugs. This chain uses TRBV19 with TRBJ2-3, with 7 bases that match TRBD2. This clonotype was obtained from a woman aged 25-40 years with Graves disease. In DNA form, the CDR3 reads TGTGCCAGTAGTGGTAGGCTTCGGGTTAACGAGCGGGATGACACAGATACGCAGTATTTT. This codes for CASSGRLRVNERDDTDTQYF.